These 20 T cell receptor beta chains originate from one sample sequenced in a study of kidney transplant recipient with SARS-CoV-2 infection. TCRdb used MiXCR to reprocess the reads, holding one entry per CDR3 protein. Among 200,000 to 300,000 distinct CDR3 sequences, roughly 26% were seen once, and the ten largest hold around 6.8%. The sample in question was a blood sample, obtained at baseline and on day 111 from a kidney transplant recipient. These TCRs come from a male patient in his thirties who had COVID-19 and was a kidney transplant recipient. Some of the T cells may derive from the graft donor.

This clonotype was counted ten times or more. This chain joins TRBV19 and TRBJ1-1; no firm D call. The V end was cut by 1 base, the J end by 2 bases, with 8 bases between. CDR1 is LNHDA, CDR2 SQIVND, per germline (reference sequence). CDR3 length equals 14 residues. The CDR3 loop reads CASSIGEPNTEAFF. CDR3 nucleotides: TGTGCCAGTAGTATAGGGGAACCAAACACTGAAGCTTTCTTT. The full variable domain, rest sourced from reference TRBV19 and TRBJ1-1, is DGGITQSPKYLFRKEGQNVTLSCEQNLNHDAMYWYRQDPGQGLRLIYYSQIVNDFQKGDIAEGYSVSREKKESFPLTVTSAQKNPTAFYLCASSIGEPNTEAFFGQGTRLTVV.

At least ten counts were recorded for this clonotype. The V call is TRBV7-6, the J call TRBJ1-5; D call uncertain. V lost 1 base and J 2 bases, leaving 15 bases between the germline ends. The germline V gene encodes CDR1 SGHVS and CDR2 FNYEAQ. The CDR3 has 17 amino acids. CDR3 sequence reads: CASSLGTAYEGNQPQHF. CDR3 DNA: TGTGCCAGCAGCTTAGGAACAGCCTATGAAGGCAATCAGCCCCAGCATTTT. Combining the CDR3 with reference TRBV7-6 and TRBJ1-5 gives the whole variable domain GAGVSQSPRYKVTKRGQDVALRCDPISGHVSLYWYRQALGQGPEFLTYFNYEAQQDKSGLPNDRFSAERPEGSISTLTIQRTEQRDSAMYRCASSLGTAYEGNQPQHFGDGTRLSIL.

This clonotype was seen ten or more times. The genes are TRBV28 and TRBJ1-2; D is possibly TRBD1 (5 bases). V was cut by 0 bases and J by 4 bases, with 18 bases left in between. Germline values: CDR1 MDHEN, CDR2 SYDVKM. The CDR3 covers 17 residues. The CDR3 DNA follows: TGTGCCAGCAGTTTATGGGAAGGGGTGGGATATGGCTATGGCTACACCTTC. Residues: CASSLWEGVGYGYGYTF.

This clonotype appeared many times. The rearrangement joins TRBV20-1 to TRBJ1-5, with D possibly TRBD1 on 6 matching bases. Germline CDR1 DFQATT, CDR2 SNEGSKA (reference sequence). The length of the CDR3 is 16 residues. V lost 5 bases to trimming and J lost 0 bases, with 17 bases between them. CDR3 residues: CSAYNPGDLSNQPQHF. Written as DNA, the CDR3 is TGCAGTGCTTACAACCCAGGGGACCTTAGCAATCAGCCCCAGCATTTT.

The rearrangement joins TRBV19 to TRBJ1-2; D is unresolved. This CDR3 comprises 17 residues. CDR1 is LNHDA and CDR2 is SQIVND in the germline V gene (reference sequence). Trimming cost V 4 bases and J 4 bases, with 22 bases left between them. CDR3 amino acids: CASSRDTTNRKTYGYTF. The CDR3 DNA follows: TGTGCCAGTAGTAGGGATACGACAAATCGAAAGACCTATGGCTACACCTTC. The full variable domain, in which reference TRBV19 and TRBJ1-2 provide the parts outside the CDR3, is DGGITQSPKYLFRKEGQNVTLSCEQNLNHDAMYWYRQDPGQGLRLIYYSQIVNDFQKGDIAEGYSVSREKKESFPLTVTSAQKNPTAFYLCASSRDTTNRKTYGYTFGSGTRLTVV.

The table lists this clonotype with many counts. The J gene is TRBJ1-6, the V gene TRBV15; 7 bases fit TRBD1. Germline CDR1 reads LNHNV; CDR2 reads YYDKDF (reference sequence). The V gene end was trimmed by 0 bases and the J gene end by 10 bases; junction bases not matched to a gene: 6. CDR3 length: 15 residues. In DNA, the CDR3 is TGTGCCACCAGCAGAGATCAGGGGGATAGCTCACCCCTCCACTTT. Translated, it gives CATSRDQGDSSPLHF.

This clonotype showed up many times. The V gene is TRBV21-1, the J gene TRBJ2-5. TRBV21-1 is classified as a pseudogene. The CDR3 is 17 residues long. The CDR3 nucleotides are TGTGCCAGCAGGAAAGGAGATAGCTACACTTTCTCTGAGACCCAGTACTTC. This encodes CASRKGDSYTFSETQYF.

This clonotype was counted ten times or more. The rearrangement uses TRBV19 and TRBJ2-7; 7 bases line up with TRBD2. The CDR3 sequence is 14 residues long. CDR1 LNHDA and CDR2 SQIVND come from the germline V gene (reference sequence). V lost 5 bases, J lost 3 bases, and 7 bases stayed unmatched. CDR3: CASSLAGSNYEQYF. CDR3 nucleotides: TGTGCCAGTAGTTTAGCGGGTTCAAACTACGAGCAGTACTTC.

Points on this clonotype: A much larger clone differs from this one at a single base, so this may be a read error. The chain joins TRBV12-3 or TRBV12-4 to TRBJ2-4; D is unresolved. With the DNA end fitting TRBJ2-7 better, the J assignment may be wrong. The CDR3 extends over 12 amino acids. CDR3 in DNA: TGTGCCAGCAGCCCCCTGAGGTACGAGCAGTACTTC. Amino acid sequence: CASSPLRYEQYF.

This clonotype was detected a few times. J is TRBJ2-1 and V is TRBV7-6, with 9 bases identical to TRBD2. J was trimmed by 0 bases and V by 1 base; bases with no gene match: 16. This CDR3 region has 21 residues. Germline CDR1 SGHVS, CDR2 FNYEAQ. The DNA for the CDR3 is TGTGCCAGCAGCTTAGGGGGGACGGCTAGCGGGATTAGACTCTCCTACAATGAGCAGTTCTTC. This codes for CASSLGGTASGIRLSYNEQFF.

On this clonotype itself: Relative to the germline gene, one junction end is altered; a read error may explain this. The chain couples TRBV7-6 to TRBJ1-2; no definite D call. CDR1 SGHVS and CDR2 FNYEAQ come from the germline V gene. There are 17 residues in the CDR3. This CDR3 is CAGSVRLESRKTYGYTF. The CDR3 region has the DNA TGTGCCGGCAGCGTGCGACTTGAATCTCGAAAGACCTATGGCTACACCTTC. The full variable domain, in which reference TRBV7-6 and TRBJ1-2 provide the parts outside the CDR3, is GAGVSQSPRYKVTKRGQDVALRCDPISGHVSLYWYRQALGQGPEFLTYFNYEAQQDKSGLPNDRFSAERPEGSISTLTIQRTEQRDSAMYRCAGSVRLESRKTYGYTFGSGTRLTVV.

CDR3 DNA: TGCGCCAGCAGCTTGCACGGCGGCAATGAGCAGTTCTTC. Protein product: CASSLHGGNEQFF. The V call is TRBV5-1, the J call TRBJ2-1; D not certain. The germline gives CDR1 SGHRS, CDR2 YFSETQ. V lost 1 base and J 6 bases, leaving 8 bases between the germline ends. This CDR3 region has 13 residues. The variable domain in full, completed from reference TRBV5-1 and TRBJ2-1, reads KAGVTQTPRYLIKTRGQQVTLSCSPISGHRSVSWYQQTPGQGLQFLFEYFSETQRNKGNFPGRFSGRQFSNSRSEMNVSTLELGDSALYLCASSLHGGNEQFFGPGTRLTVL.

This clonotype was detected many times. The chain joins TRBV29-1 to TRBJ2-7, with D maybe TRBD1 (6 bases). V was cut by 4 bases and J by 2 bases, with 12 bases left in between. The CDR3 length is 13 residues. Germline V gene sequence: CDR1 SQVTM, CDR2 ANQGSEA. This chain's CDR3 is CSVVGGEAYEQYF. CDR3 DNA sequence: TGCAGCGTTGTTGGGGGCGAGGCCTACGAGCAGTACTTC.

Notes on this clonotype: A much bigger clone sits one base away, suggesting this may be a read error. The V gene is TRBV5-5, the J gene TRBJ1-3; D gene uncertain. This CDR3 region has 14 residues. Germline-derived CDR1 and CDR2 are SGHKS and YYEKEE (reference sequence). The ends were cut back, 0 bases at V and 9 bases at J, with 13 bases in the middle. The CDR3, as DNA: TGTGCCAGCAGCTTGGTACCGCAGAGAAGCACCATATATTTT. Translated, it gives CASSLVPQRSTIYF.

This clonotype showed up just a few times. This chain links TRBV20-1 with TRBJ2-1, with no clear D. Deletions cut 0 bases from V and 2 bases from J, with 14 bases between. The CDR3 is made up of 16 amino acids. Germline assignment: CDR1 DFQATT and CDR2 SNEGSKA (reference sequence). CDR3 nucleotides: TGCAGTGCTAGAGAGGGTACCTCAATACCCTACAATGAGCAGTTCTTC. Its protein product is CSAREGTSIPYNEQFF.

This clonotype appeared a few times. The chain combines TRBV6-4 with TRBJ2-1, with 10 bases aligning to TRBD2. J gave up 5 bases and V 5 bases, and 6 bases lay outside the gene matches. Germline CDR1 is MRHNA and CDR2 is SNTAGT. CDR3 length: 15 residues. CDR3 nucleotides: TGTGCCAGCAGTTTACTAGCGGGATCTAACAATGAGCAGTTCTTC. This translates into CASSLLAGSNNEQFF.

This clonotype appeared many times. The rearrangement links TRBV5-1 to TRBJ2-7; D uncertain. Germline V gene sequence: CDR1 SGHRS, CDR2 YFSETQ. This CDR3 region has 13 residues. Trimming left V 4 bases short and J 2 bases short, with 10 bases between. The CDR3 DNA follows: TGCGCCAGCAGCCCCAGCATAACCTACGAGCAGTACTTC. Translated, it gives CASSPSITYEQYF.

At least ten counts were recorded for this clonotype. The V and J genes are TRBV6-2 or TRBV6-3 and TRBJ2-2, with 7 nucleotides matching TRBD1. The CDR3 totals 15 residues. V dropped 4 bases and J dropped 7; count of bases not matched to a gene: 9. Looked up from germline, CDR1 is MNHEY and CDR2 is SVGEGT. The CDR3, as DNA: TGTGCCAGCAGTTCCGGACAGGCTCACATCGGGGAGCTGTTTTTT. Residues: CASSSGQAHIGELFF.

This clonotype was counted between two and nine times. The chain combines TRBV5-6 with TRBJ1-2, with unresolved D. With 5 bases removed from V and 4 bases from J, the gap between germline ends came to 21 bases. Germline loops: CDR1 SGHDT, CDR2 YYEEEE. There are 16 residues in the CDR3. The CDR3 coding sequence is TGTGCCAGCAGGACTTACAATAGTCGAAAGACCTATGGCTACACCTTC. It translates to CASRTYNSRKTYGYTF.

The sample holds one count of this clonotype. A read error may explain this, as a much larger clone is one base away. V usage is TRBV6-6 and J usage is TRBJ1-2; D is uncertain. Looked up from germline, CDR1 is MNHNY and CDR2 is SVGAGI (reference sequence). The CDR3 length is 17 residues. The ends were cut back, 5 bases at V and 6 bases at J, with 25 bases in the middle. This CDR3 reads CASSGWQGGRKTHGYTF. The CDR3 DNA sequence: TGTGCCAGCAGTGGATGGCAAGGTGGGAGAAAGACCCATGGCTACACCTTC.